The entry that follows covers one T cell receptor (beta chain) sequence. The source of the sample is a study of blood T cell repertoires in COVID-19. Background on the study: T cells, B-cell-depleted T cells, or PBMCs supplied cDNA or gDNA.

The V gene's germline CDR1 is SGHRS and CDR2 YFSETQ. The CDR3 loop spans 16 amino acids. The V end lost 2 bases, the J end lost 9 bases, and 18 bases lay between the germline ends. Generated by immunoSEQ multiplex PCR, the TCRdb table keeps only in-frame clones and is missing some. Here the sample spans 95,000 to 110,000 clones, approximately 80% being singletons. This chain links TRBV5-1 with TRBJ1-6; D is undetermined. The clonotype was recovered from a man between 60 and 75 years old with acute or convalescent COVID-19. The sequenced sample consisted of peripheral blood. CDR3 in amino acids: CASSLGLGEGSSPLHF. CDR3 nucleotides: TGCGCCAGCAGCTTAGGACTCGGGGAGGGTAGTTCACCCCTCCACTTT.